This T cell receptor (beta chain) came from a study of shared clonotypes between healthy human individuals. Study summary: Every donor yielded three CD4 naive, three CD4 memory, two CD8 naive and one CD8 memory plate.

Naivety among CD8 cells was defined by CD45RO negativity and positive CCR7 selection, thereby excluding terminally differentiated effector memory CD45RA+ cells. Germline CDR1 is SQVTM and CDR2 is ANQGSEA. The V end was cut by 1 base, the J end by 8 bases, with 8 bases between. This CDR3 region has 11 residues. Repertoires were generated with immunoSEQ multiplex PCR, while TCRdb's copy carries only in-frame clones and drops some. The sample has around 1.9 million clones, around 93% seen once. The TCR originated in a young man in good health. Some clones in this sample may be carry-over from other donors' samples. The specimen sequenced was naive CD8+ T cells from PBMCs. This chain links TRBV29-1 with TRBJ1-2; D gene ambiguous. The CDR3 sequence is CSVEGQWGYTF. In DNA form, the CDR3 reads TGCAGCGTTGAAGGCCAGTGGGGCTACACCTTC. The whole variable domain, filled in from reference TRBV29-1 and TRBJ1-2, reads SAVISQKPSRDICQRGTSLTIQCQVDSQVTMMFWYRQQPGQSLTLIATANQGSEATYESGFVIDKFPISRPNLTFSTLTVSNMSPEDSSIYLCSVEGQWGYTFGSGTRLTVV.